Listed here are 15 T cell receptor beta chains from one sample, sequenced in a study of naive and memory T cell subsets. Amplification of ligated cDNA took four PCR rounds with SP2 and nested alpha and beta constant primers. Each CDR3 protein is one row after TCRdb ran MiXCR on the UMI-ligation and nested PCR reads. The data show approximately 30,000 distinct CDR3 sequences, under 6.5% seen once. A UMI-containing oligonucleotide was joined by 3' ligation to the TCR cDNA template. Sequenced sample: blood. The receptors were gathered from an adult in good health.

This clonotype turned up a few times. The V and J genes are TRBV7-9 and TRBJ1-4; D perhaps matches TRBD1 (5 bases). The CDR3 is 16 amino acids. Germline V CDR1 and CDR2: SEHNR, FQNEAQ (reference sequence). The ends were cut back, 4 bases at V and 3 bases at J, with 15 bases in the middle. The CDR3 nucleotides read TGTGCCAGCAGCTCGGGAGGGGCGCGGGCTAATGAAAAACTGTTTTTT. Its translation is CASSSGGARANEKLFF. The full variable domain, its missing parts supplied by reference TRBV7-9 and TRBJ1-4, is DTGVSQNPRHKITKRGQNVTFRCDPISEHNRLYWYRQTLGQGPEFLTYFQNEAQLEKSRLLSDRFSAERPKGSFSTLEIQRTEQGDSAMYLCASSSGGARANEKLFFGSGTQLSVL.

This clonotype was counted a few times. V and J are TRBV29-1 and TRBJ2-7; 11 positions agree with TRBD1. Looked up from germline, CDR1 is SQVTM and CDR2 is ANQGSEA. The CDR3 length is 14 residues. V dropped 4 bases and J dropped 5; count of bases not matched to a gene: 7. The CDR3 bases are TGCAGCGTTGTGCTGGGACAGGGGGGCAACGAGCAGTACTTC. Amino acid sequence: CSVVLGQGGNEQYF.

Many counts were recorded for this clonotype. This sequence joins TRBV27 and TRBJ1-1; D not certain. Looked up from germline, CDR1 is MNHEY and CDR2 is SMNVEV (reference sequence). V lost 3 bases and J lost 1, with 3 bases in between. The CDR3 is made up of 12 amino acids. CDR3 amino acids: CASSLPNTEAFF. The CDR3 bases are TGTGCCAGCAGTTTGCCGAACACTGAAGCTTTCTTT.

This clonotype was recorded at least ten times. The V call is TRBV7-6, the J call TRBJ2-3, with unresolved D. V was trimmed by 0 bases and J by 1 base, leaving 14 bases between them. The CDR3 extends over 17 amino acids. The V gene's germline CDR1 is SGHVS and CDR2 FNYEAQ. The CDR3 loop reads CASSLARRVAGTDTQYF. The DNA for the CDR3 is TGTGCCAGCAGCTTAGCGCGTAGGGTGGCGGGCACAGATACGCAGTATTTT.

In its sample, this clonotype was seen many times. The chain employs TRBV20-1 and TRBJ2-1; TRBD2 aligns across 7 bases. The CDR3 consists of 15 residues. Trimming took 6 bases from V and 5 from J; bases not matched to a gene: 13. Germline V lookup: CDR1 DFQATT, CDR2 SNEGSKA (reference sequence). The DNA of the CDR3 is TGCAGTGCCCTCCCCTCTGGGCTAGCGGACAATGAGCAGTTCTTC. Protein product: CSALPSGLADNEQFF.

In its sample, this clonotype was seen many times. The V and J genes are TRBV6-5 and TRBJ2-1; tentatively, D is TRBD2 (6 bases). V was clipped by 2 bases and J by 10 bases, with 18 bases between them. The CDR3 has 15 residues. Germline V gene data show CDR1 as MNHEY and CDR2 as SVGAGI. The CDR3 coding sequence is TGTGCCAGCAGTTACGGAGGGCCGCCATCAGCCGAGCAGTTCTTC. This gives the protein CASSYGGPPSAEQFF.

This clonotype was counted ten times or more. V is TRBV11-1 and J is TRBJ1-2; 8 nucleotides agree with TRBD1. This CDR3 region has 15 residues. Trimming cost V 5 bases and J 3 bases; bases outside gene matches: 8. Germline V gene lookup returns CDR1 SGHAT and CDR2 FQDESV (reference sequence). Here the CDR3 DNA reads TGTGCCAGCAGCGATGACAGGGGTTTGGACTATGGCTACACCTTC. Its protein is CASSDDRGLDYGYTF.

This clonotype was counted many times. The chain has TRBV20-1 and TRBJ1-1; no firm D call. This CDR3 spans 17 amino acids. Per the germline V gene, CDR1 is DFQATT and CDR2 is SNEGSKA (reference sequence). Trimming removed 0 bases from V and 0 bases from J, with 17 bases in between. This CDR3 is CSARDRFKTYMNTEAFF. CDR3 nucleotide sequence: TGCAGTGCTAGAGACAGATTCAAAACCTACATGAACACTGAAGCTTTCTTT.

This clonotype was seen repeatedly, ten times or more. The chain joins TRBV4-1 to TRBJ1-3; the D is unclear. The CDR3 is 16 residues long. The germline V and J ends were trimmed by 1 base and 0 bases, with 10 bases remaining between them. The V gene's germline CDR1 is MGHRA and CDR2 YSYEKL. CDR3 DNA sequence: TGCGCCAGCAGCCAAGGGGTCTCTCACTCTGGAAACACCATATATTTT. This gives the protein CASSQGVSHSGNTIYF.

This clonotype was picked up many times. The chain uses TRBV14 and TRBJ2-3; D is uncertain. V was cut by 1 base and J by 0 bases, with 8 bases left in between. CDR3 length: 15 residues. Germline V gene sequence: CDR1 SGHDN, CDR2 FVKESK. CDR3 sequence reads: CASSQADVSTDTQYF. Here the CDR3 DNA reads TGTGCCAGCAGCCAAGCCGACGTGAGCACAGATACGCAGTATTTT.

The rearrangement joins TRBV30 to TRBJ2-2; D is ambiguous. CDR1 is GTSNPN and CDR2 is SVGIG in the germline V gene (reference sequence). CDR3 length: 16 amino acids. The V gene lost 2 bases and the J gene lost 0 bases, with 13 bases spanning the gap. The CDR3: CAWSPLDIANTGELFF. The CDR3 DNA is TGTGCCTGGAGTCCCCTAGACATCGCGAACACCGGGGAGCTGTTTTTT.

At least ten counts were recorded for this clonotype. V is TRBV7-6 and J is TRBJ2-1; D might be TRBD1 (6 bases). V shed 4 bases and J shed 8 bases, with 18 bases lying between them. The CDR3 is 15 amino acids. Germline loops: CDR1 SGHVS, CDR2 FNYEAQ. The CDR3 DNA reads TGTGCCAGCAGCTCCGGGTATGGCTACAGGGATGAGCAGTTCTTC. As protein: CASSSGYGYRDEQFF. The full variable domain, in which reference TRBV7-6 and TRBJ2-1 provide the parts outside the CDR3, is GAGVSQSPRYKVTKRGQDVALRCDPISGHVSLYWYRQALGQGPEFLTYFNYEAQQDKSGLPNDRFSAERPEGSISTLTIQRTEQRDSAMYRCASSSGYGYRDEQFFGPGTRLTVL.

This clonotype was counted between two and nine times. The gene calls are TRBV7-2 and TRBJ1-4, with TRBD1 matching over 7 bases. V dropped 6 bases and J dropped 0; count of bases not matched to a gene: 4. The CDR3 is 15 residues long. Germline values: CDR1 SGHTA, CDR2 FQGNSA. CDR3 in amino acids: CASSRQGTTNEKLFF. DNA for the CDR3: TGTGCCAGCAGTAGACAGGGTACAACTAATGAAAAACTGTTTTTT.

This clonotype was counted at least ten times. The gene calls are TRBV29-1 and TRBJ1-1; 9 positions match TRBD1. Germline loops: CDR1 SQVTM, CDR2 ANQGSEA. The V gene end was trimmed by 3 bases and the J gene end by 3 bases; junction bases not matched to a gene: 5. The CDR3 has 14 residues. For the CDR3, the DNA is TGCAGCGTTGATAGAGACAGGGGGTACACTGAAGCTTTCTTT. This translates into CSVDRDRGYTEAFF.

A few counts support this clonotype. The V and J genes are TRBV12-3 or TRBV12-4 and TRBJ1-5; a weak D match, TRBD1 (5 bases). The CDR3 has 12 amino acids. With 6 bases removed from V and 4 bases from J, the gap between germline ends came to 7 bases. CDR3 DNA: TGTGCCAGCAGGCGGGGGAATCAGCCCCAGCATTTT. It yields the protein CASRRGNQPQHF.